This T cell receptor (beta chain) was sequenced for a study of cytomegalovirus exposure and HLA in healthy donors. Germline V lookup: CDR1 LNHDA, CDR2 SQIVND (reference sequence). This CDR3 comprises 15 residues. Trimming took 6 bases from V and 1 from J; bases not matched to a gene: 8. Using immunoSEQ multiplex PCR, the repertoire was profiled, and TCRdb retains in-frame clones only, with some absent. Of about 130,000 clones in the sample, about 80% were seen once. The source material was PBMCs. The chain links TRBV19 to TRBJ2-7; TRBD1 agrees at 8 bases. The clonotype originates from a man aged 30-40 years in good health and CMV-seropositive. The CDR3 loop is CASRPAGGASYEQYF. The CDR3 region has the DNA TGTGCCAGTAGGCCTGCAGGGGGCGCGTCCTACGAGCAGTACTTC. Filled out from reference TRBV19 and TRBJ2-7, the complete variable domain reads DGGITQSPKYLFRKEGQNVTLSCEQNLNHDAMYWYRQDPGQGLRLIYYSQIVNDFQKGDIAEGYSVSREKKESFPLTVTSAQKNPTAFYLCASRPAGGASYEQYFGPGTRLTVT.